This T cell receptor (beta chain) originates from a study of CD8+ T cells in alopecia areata. Study context: Patients remained on tofacitinib for 6 to 18 months and then went 6 months without it. The study, taken as a whole, reports: Compared with normal scalp, lesional scalp had higher clonality and more expanded CD8+ clones.

Germline trimming cut 0 bases from V and 5 bases from J; bases unmatched to any gene: 7. The CDR3 sequence is 16 residues long. Germline V gives CDR1 MGHRA, CDR2 YSYEKL. Of note for this clone: Its specificity is unknown.

It was cDNA, reverse transcribed from extracted RNA, that served as the sequencing template. The protocol was immunoSEQ multiplex PCR, while the TCRdb copy is restricted to in-frame clones and leaves out a portion. The data hold about 180,000 clones, with 59% observed a single time. The sequenced sample was CD4+ T cells sorted from blood, obtained at week 0. The V call is TRBV4-1, the J call TRBJ1-2, with 9 bases matching TRBD1. The source of this sequence is a human donor with alopecia areata. The CDR3, as DNA: TGCGCCAGCAGCCAAGATTGGACAGGGGCGGATTATGGCTACACCTTC. Translated: CASSQDWTGADYGYTF.